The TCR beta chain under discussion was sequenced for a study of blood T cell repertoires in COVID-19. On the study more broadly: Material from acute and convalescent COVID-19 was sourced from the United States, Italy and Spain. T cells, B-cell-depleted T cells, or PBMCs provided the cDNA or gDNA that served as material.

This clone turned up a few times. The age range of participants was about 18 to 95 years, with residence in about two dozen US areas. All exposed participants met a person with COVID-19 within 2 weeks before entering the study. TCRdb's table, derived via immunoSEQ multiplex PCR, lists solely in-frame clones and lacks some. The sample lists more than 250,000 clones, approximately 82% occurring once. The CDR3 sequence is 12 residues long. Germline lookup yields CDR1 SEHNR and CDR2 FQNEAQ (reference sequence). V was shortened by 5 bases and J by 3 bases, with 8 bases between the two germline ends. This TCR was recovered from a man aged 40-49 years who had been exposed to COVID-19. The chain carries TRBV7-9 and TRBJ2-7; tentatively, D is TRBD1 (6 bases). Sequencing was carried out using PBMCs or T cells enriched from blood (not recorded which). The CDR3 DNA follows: TGTGCCAGCAGCCGGGACAACTACGAGCAGTACTTC. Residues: CASSRDNYEQYF.